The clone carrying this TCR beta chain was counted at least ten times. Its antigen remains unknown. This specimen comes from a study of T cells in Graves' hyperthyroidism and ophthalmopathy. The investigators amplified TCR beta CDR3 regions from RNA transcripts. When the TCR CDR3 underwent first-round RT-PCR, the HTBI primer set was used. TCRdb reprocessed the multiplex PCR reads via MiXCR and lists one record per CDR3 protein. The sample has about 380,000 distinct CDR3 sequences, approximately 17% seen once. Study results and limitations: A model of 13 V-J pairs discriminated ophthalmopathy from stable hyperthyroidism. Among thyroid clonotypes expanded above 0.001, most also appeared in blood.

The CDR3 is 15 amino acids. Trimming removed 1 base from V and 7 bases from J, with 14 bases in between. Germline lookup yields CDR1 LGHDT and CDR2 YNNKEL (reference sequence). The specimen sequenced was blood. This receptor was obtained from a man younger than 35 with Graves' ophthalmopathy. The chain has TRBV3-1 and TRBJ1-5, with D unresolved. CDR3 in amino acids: CASSQGHVAGQPQHF. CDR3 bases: TGTGCCAGCAGCCAAGGCCACGTGGCAGGACAGCCCCAGCATTTT.